The T cell receptor (beta chain) described here comes from a study of blood T cell repertoires in COVID-19. Trimming at V came to 5 bases and at J to 8 bases, leaving 12 bases not matched to a gene. The CDR3 totals 16 residues. Germline assignment: CDR1 MGHDK and CDR2 SYGVNS. Here immunoSEQ multiplex PCR was the method, and the copy in TCRdb shows in-frame clones only, minus some. The profile shows about 270,000 clones, 80% to 90% of them singletons. This clonotype was obtained from a woman under 30 who had recovered from COVID-19. The chain has TRBV25-1 and TRBJ1-4; 9 nucleotides line up with TRBD1. The sequencing input was PBMCs or T cells enriched from blood (not recorded which). In DNA form, the CDR3 reads TGTGCCAGCAGTCTCCTACAGGGGGCGGACGGGGAAAAACTGTTTTTT. Its translation is CASSLLQGADGEKLFF. The variable domain in full, with the rest retrieved from reference TRBV25-1 and TRBJ1-4, is EADIYQTPRYLVIGTGKKITLECSQTMGHDKMYWYQQDPGMELHLIHYSYGVNSTEKGDLSSESTVSRIRTEHFPLTLESARPSHTSQYLCASSLLQGADGEKLFFGSGTQLSVL.